These 10 T cell receptor beta chains originate from one sample sequenced in a study of CD8+ T cells in alopecia areata. Following extraction, RNA underwent reverse transcription to cDNA, which served as the sequencing template. Only in-frame clones appear in the TCRdb table, and some are missing; sequencing was by immunoSEQ multiplex PCR. The sample has about 180,000 clones; roughly 50% are singletons. The sample's treatment: oral pan-JAK inhibitor, 5-10 mg twice daily. Source: CD4+ T cells sorted from blood, taken between weeks 55 and 65, from a patient treated with tofacitinib. Source of these receptors: a human donor with alopecia areata.

The chain joins TRBV30 to TRBJ2-5, with TRBD2 identical over 12 bases. Germline values: CDR1 GTSNPN, CDR2 SVGIG (reference sequence). V lost 0 bases and J lost 5; bases outside the gene matches: 16. The CDR3 runs 19 residues. The CDR3 DNA is TGTGCCTGGAGTGTCTACTACAAACGAGCTAGCGGGGGGGCGGAGACCCAGTACTTC. Encoded protein: CAWSVYYKRASGGAETQYF.

The V gene is TRBV30, the J gene TRBJ1-1; no definite D call. CDR3 length: 14 residues. Germline CDR1 reads GTSNPN; CDR2 reads SVGIG (reference sequence). The germline V and J ends were trimmed by 2 bases and 1 base, with 11 bases remaining between them. CDR3 in DNA: TGTGCCTGGAGTTATAGCTTGCGGAACACTGAAGCTTTCTTT. It specifies CAWSYSLRNTEAFF.

This chain links TRBV15 with TRBJ2-3; D is ambiguous. This CDR3 contains 17 residues. Germline CDR1 is LNHNV and CDR2 is YYDKDF (reference sequence). The V and J ends lost 4 bases and 0 bases respectively, with 17 bases between them. The CDR3 sequence: CATSTPMDVISTDTQYF. CDR3 sequence (DNA): TGTGCCACCAGCACTCCGATGGACGTTATTAGCACAGATACGCAGTATTTT. The full variable domain, rest sourced from reference TRBV15 and TRBJ2-3, is DAMVIQNPRYQVTQFGKPVTLSCSQTLNHNVMYWYQQKSSQAPKLLFHYYDKDFNNEADTPDNFQSRRPNTSFCFLDIRSPGLGDTAMYLCATSTPMDVISTDTQYFGPGTRLTVL.

This clone has more than one count but fewer than ten. This rearrangement joins TRBV30 to TRBJ2-5; D possibly corresponds to TRBD1 (5 bases). The DNA end is a closer match to TRBJ2-7, so the J assignment may be wrong. Per germline, CDR1 GTSNPN and CDR2 SVGIG (reference sequence). This CDR3 is built from 13 residues. DNA for the CDR3: TGTGCCTGGAGATCTCAGGGATCCTACGAGCAGTACTTC. This translates into CAWRSQGSYEQYF.

The chain combines TRBV29-1 with TRBJ2-6; no definite D call. V was cut by 5 bases and J by 0 bases, with 5 bases left in between. The CDR3 consists of 13 residues. CDR1 and CDR2 from the germline V gene are SQVTM and ANQGSEA. DNA for the CDR3: TGCAGCGTTTACGGCTCTGGGGCCAACGTCCTGACTTTC. This translates into CSVYGSGANVLTF.

The chain is built from TRBV11-2 and TRBJ1-2, with D uncertain. Germline-derived CDR1 and CDR2 are SGHAT and FQNNGV. Deletions cut 1 base from V and 4 bases from J, with 7 bases between. CDR3 size: 13 residues. The chain's CDR3 is CASSLGATYGYTF. The DNA for the CDR3 is TGTGCCAGCAGCTTAGGGGCCACCTATGGCTACACCTTC. Supplemented by reference TRBV11-2 and TRBJ1-2, the full variable domain reads EAGVAQSPRYKIIEKRQSVAFWCNPISGHATLYWYQQILGQGPKLLIQFQNNGVVDDSQLPKDRFSAERLKGVDSTLKIQPAKLEDSAVYLCASSLGATYGYTFGSGTRLTVV.

This clone was seen a few times. The chain uses TRBV29-1 and TRBJ1-5; tentatively, D is TRBD1 (5 bases). The CDR3 totals 14 residues. V gave up 6 bases and J gave up 4 bases, with 16 bases separating them. CDR1 and CDR2 from the germline V gene are SQVTM and ANQGSEA. CDR3 amino acids: CSVGQGGINQPQHF. CDR3 in DNA: TGCAGCGTAGGGCAGGGCGGAATAAATCAGCCCCAGCATTTT.

This chain uses TRBV27 with TRBJ2-6; TRBD1 agrees at 8 bases. CDR1 MNHEY and CDR2 SMNVEV come from the germline V gene (reference sequence). The junction had 5 bases not matched to a gene; V was cut back by 7 bases and J by 0 bases. The CDR3 loop spans 16 amino acids. Here the CDR3 DNA reads TGTGCCAGCAAGGACAGGGCCCTCTCTGGGGCCAACGTCCTGACTTTC. Translating it yields CASKDRALSGANVLTF.

The V gene is TRBV29-1, the J gene TRBJ2-7, with 11 positions matching TRBD1. The CDR3 covers 13 residues. V trimming: 7 bases; J trimming: 4 bases; junction bases outside the gene matches: 6. Looked up from germline, CDR1 is SQVTM and CDR2 is ANQGSEA. The CDR3 sequence: CSARTGGMYEQYF. The CDR3 bases are TGCAGCGCAAGGACAGGGGGCATGTACGAGCAGTACTTC.

This clone was detected only a few times. V usage is TRBV29-1 and J usage is TRBJ2-5; 8 bases are a match to TRBD2. The CDR3 sequence is 13 residues long. Germline trimming cut 5 bases from V and 4 bases from J; bases unmatched to any gene: 6. The V gene's germline CDR1 is SQVTM and CDR2 ANQGSEA. CDR3 sequence: CSVRRGGIETQYF. In nucleotides, the CDR3 is TGCAGCGTTCGTCGGGGGGGGATAGAGACCCAGTACTTC.